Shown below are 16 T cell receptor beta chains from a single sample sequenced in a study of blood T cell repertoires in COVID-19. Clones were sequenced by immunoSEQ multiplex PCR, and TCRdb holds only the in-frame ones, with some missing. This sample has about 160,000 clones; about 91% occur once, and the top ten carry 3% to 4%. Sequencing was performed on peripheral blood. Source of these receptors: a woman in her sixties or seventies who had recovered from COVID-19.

In nucleotides, the CDR3 is TGTGCCAGCAGTGAAAACTACTTCTCTACTGCAGATACGCAGTATTTT. Its protein is CASSENYFSTADTQYF. V is TRBV2 and J is TRBJ2-3; D not certain. Germline assignment: CDR1 SNHLY and CDR2 FYNNEI. V was pared by 2 bases and J by 4 bases, with 16 bases between. CDR3 length: 16 amino acids.

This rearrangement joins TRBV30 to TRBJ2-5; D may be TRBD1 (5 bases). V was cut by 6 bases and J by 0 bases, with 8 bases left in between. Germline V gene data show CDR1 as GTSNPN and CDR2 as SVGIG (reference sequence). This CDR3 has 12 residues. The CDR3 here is CACRQYQETQYF. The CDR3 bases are TGTGCCTGTCGACAGTACCAAGAGACCCAGTACTTC.

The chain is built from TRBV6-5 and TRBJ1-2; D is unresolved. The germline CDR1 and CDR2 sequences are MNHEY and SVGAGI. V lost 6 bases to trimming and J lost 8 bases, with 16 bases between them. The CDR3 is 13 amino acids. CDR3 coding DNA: TGTGCCAGCAGCCGCCCAGCATCGGGGGGCTACACCTTC. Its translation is CASSRPASGGYTF.

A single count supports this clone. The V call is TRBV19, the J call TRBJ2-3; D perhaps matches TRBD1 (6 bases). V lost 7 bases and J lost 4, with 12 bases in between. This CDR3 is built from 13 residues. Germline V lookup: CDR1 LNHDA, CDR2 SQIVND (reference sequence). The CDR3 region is CASIGTIPDTQYF. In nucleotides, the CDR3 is TGTGCCAGTATCGGGACAATCCCAGATACGCAGTATTTT.

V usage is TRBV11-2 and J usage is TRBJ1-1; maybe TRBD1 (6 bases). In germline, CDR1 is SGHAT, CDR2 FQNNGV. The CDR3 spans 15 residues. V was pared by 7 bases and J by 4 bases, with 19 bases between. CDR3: CASTPSRGGPTEAFF. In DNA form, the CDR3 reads TGTGCCAGCACCCCATCACGGGGGGGGCCCACTGAAGCTTTCTTT.

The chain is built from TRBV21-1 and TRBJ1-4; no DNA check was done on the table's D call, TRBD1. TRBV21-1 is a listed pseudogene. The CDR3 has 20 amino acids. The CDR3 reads CASSKANIGTGAGYGEKLFF. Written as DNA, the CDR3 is TGTGCCAGCAGCAAAGCCAATATAGGGACAGGCGCCGGTTACGGTGAAAAACTGTTTTTT.

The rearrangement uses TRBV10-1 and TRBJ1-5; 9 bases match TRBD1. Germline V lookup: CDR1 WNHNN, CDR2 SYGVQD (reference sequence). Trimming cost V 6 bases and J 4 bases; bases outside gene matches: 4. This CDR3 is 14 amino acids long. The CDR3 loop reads CASSPGTGNQPQHF. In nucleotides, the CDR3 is TGCGCCAGCAGCCCCGGGACAGGGAATCAGCCCCAGCATTTT.

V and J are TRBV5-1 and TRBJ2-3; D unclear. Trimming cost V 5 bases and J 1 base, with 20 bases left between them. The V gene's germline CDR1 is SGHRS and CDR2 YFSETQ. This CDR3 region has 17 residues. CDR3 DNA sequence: TGCGCCAGCAGGATGGTTTTTCGGGTCGCCGGCACAGATACGCAGTATTTT. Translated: CASRMVFRVAGTDTQYF. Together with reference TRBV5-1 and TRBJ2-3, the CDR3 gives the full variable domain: KAGVTQTPRYLIKTRGQQVTLSCSPISGHRSVSWYQQTPGQGLQFLFEYFSETQRNKGNFPGRFSGRQFSNSRSEMNVSTLELGDSALYLCASRMVFRVAGTDTQYFGPGTRLTVL.

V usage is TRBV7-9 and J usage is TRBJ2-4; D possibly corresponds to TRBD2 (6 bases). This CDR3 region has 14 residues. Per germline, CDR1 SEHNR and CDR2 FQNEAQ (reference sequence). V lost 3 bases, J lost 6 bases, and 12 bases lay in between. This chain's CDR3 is CASSLAGPSNIQYF. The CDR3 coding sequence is TGTGCCAGCAGCTTGGCGGGGCCATCAAACATTCAGTACTTC.

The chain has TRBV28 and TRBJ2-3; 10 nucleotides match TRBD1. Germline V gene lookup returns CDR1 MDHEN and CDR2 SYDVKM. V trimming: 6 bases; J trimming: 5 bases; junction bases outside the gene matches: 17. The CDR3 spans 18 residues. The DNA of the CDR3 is TGTGCCAGCAGCACAAAAGGATACGGGACAGGGGTAATAGATACGCAGTATTTT. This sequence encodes CASSTKGYGTGVIDTQYF.

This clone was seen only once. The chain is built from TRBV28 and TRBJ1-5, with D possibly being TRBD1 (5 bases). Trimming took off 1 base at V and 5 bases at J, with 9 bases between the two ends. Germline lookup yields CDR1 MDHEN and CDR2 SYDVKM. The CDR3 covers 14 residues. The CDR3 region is CASSLYSRDQPQHF. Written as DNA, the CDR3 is TGTGCCAGCAGTTTATATTCCAGGGATCAGCCCCAGCATTTT.

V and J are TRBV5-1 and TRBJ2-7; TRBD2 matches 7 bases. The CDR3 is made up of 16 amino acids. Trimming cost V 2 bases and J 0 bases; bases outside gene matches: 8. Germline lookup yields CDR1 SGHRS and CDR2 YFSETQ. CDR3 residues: CASSFGSSGASYEQYF. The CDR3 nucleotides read TGCGCCAGCAGCTTCGGCTCTAGCGGCGCCTCCTACGAGCAGTACTTC.

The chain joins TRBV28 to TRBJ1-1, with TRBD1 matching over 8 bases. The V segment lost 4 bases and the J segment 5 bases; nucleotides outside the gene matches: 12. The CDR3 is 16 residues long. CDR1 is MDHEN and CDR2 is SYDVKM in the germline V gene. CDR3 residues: CASSSKSRTGRTEAFF. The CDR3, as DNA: TGTGCCAGCAGTTCCAAATCGCGGACAGGGAGGACTGAAGCTTTCTTT.

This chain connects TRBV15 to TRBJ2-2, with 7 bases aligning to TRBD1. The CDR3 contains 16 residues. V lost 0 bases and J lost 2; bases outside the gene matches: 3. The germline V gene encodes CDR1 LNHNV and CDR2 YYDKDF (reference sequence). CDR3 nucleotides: TGTGCCACCAGCAGAGATACAGGGGCTAACACCGGGGAGCTGTTTTTT. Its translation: CATSRDTGANTGELFF.

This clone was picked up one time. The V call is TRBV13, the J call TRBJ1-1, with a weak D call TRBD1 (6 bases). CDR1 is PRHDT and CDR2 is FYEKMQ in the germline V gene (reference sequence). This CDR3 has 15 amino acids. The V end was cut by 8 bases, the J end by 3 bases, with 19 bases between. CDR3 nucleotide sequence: TGTGCCAGCGGTATTAGGGGGGGCTGGTACACTGAAGCTTTCTTT. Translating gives CASGIRGGWYTEAFF.

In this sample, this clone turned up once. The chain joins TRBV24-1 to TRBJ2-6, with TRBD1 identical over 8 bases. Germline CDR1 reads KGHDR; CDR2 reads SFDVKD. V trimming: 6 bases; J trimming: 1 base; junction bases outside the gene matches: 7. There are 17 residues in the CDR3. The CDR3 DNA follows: TGTGCCACCAGTCCGGGACAGGAAAGGTCTGGGGCCAACGTCCTGACTTTC. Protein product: CATSPGQERSGANVLTF.